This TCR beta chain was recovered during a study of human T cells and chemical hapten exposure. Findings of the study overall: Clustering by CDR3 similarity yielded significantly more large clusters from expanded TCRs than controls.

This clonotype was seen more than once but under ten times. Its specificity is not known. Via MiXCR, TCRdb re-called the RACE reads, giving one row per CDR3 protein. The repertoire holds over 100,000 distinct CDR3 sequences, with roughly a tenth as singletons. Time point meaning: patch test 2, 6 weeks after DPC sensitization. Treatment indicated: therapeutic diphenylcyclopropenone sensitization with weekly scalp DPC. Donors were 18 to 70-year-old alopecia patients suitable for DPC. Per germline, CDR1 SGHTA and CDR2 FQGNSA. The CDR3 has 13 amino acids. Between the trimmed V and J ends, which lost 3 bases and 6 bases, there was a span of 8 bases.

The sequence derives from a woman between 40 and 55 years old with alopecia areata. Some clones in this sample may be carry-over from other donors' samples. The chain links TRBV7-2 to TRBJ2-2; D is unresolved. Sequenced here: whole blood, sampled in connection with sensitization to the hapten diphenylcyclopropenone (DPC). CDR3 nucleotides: TGTGCCAGCAGCTTTCGAGGCCCCGGGGAGCTGTTTTTT. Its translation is CASSFRGPGELFF.